These 10 T cell receptor beta chains were all obtained from the same sample, sequenced in a study of T cell repertoires in cytomegalovirus infection. A single record per CDR3 protein comes from TCRdb applying MiXCR to the reads. This sample yields about 200,000 distinct CDR3 sequences, of which 8% to 10% are seen a single time; about 4.6% belongs to the top ten. Sequencing was performed on PBMCs. These receptors were obtained from a human donor in good health (CMV status not recorded). Some clones in this sample may be carry-over from other donors' samples.

The V gene is TRBV6-1, the J gene TRBJ2-5, with D perhaps matching TRBD2 (5 bases). The CDR3 has 16 amino acids. The germline V gene has CDR1 MNHNS and CDR2 SASEGT. Trimming took 1 base from V and 1 from J, leaving 13 bases between them. The CDR3 is CASSEGLRSGQETQYF. CDR3 coding DNA: TGTGCCAGCAGTGAAGGCCTAAGAAGCGGCCAAGAGACCCAGTACTTC.

This clonotype was counted ten times or more. One end of the junction varies from germline; a read error may be responsible. The V and J genes are TRBV5-1 and TRBJ2-3, with D perhaps assigned TRBD1 or TRBD2 (5 bases each). The germline CDR1 and CDR2 sequences are SGHRS and YFSETQ. The CDR3 covers 13 residues. The CDR3 loop is CASSQGPTATQYF. The CDR3 DNA sequence: TGCGCCAGCAGTCAGGGACCCACAGCTACGCAGTATTTT.

In this sample, this clonotype turned up many times. The chain joins TRBV7-2 to TRBJ2-7; TRBD1 aligns across 9 bases. Germline V gene sequence: CDR1 SGHTA, CDR2 FQGNSA. CDR3 length: 15 amino acids. V lost 1 base and J lost 4; bases outside the gene matches: 5. For the CDR3, the DNA is TGTGCCAGCAGCTTAGGACAGGGGGTATCTTACGAGCAGTACTTC. Protein sequence: CASSLGQGVSYEQYF.

Many counts were recorded for this clonotype. The rearrangement uses TRBV7-2 and TRBJ1-1; possible D gene TRBD1, 6 bases. Germline lookup yields CDR1 SGHTA and CDR2 FQGNSA. V lost 4 bases and J 6 bases, leaving 15 bases between the germline ends. The CDR3 runs to 14 residues. The CDR3: CASSSDTGSSEAFF. The CDR3 coding sequence is TGTGCCAGCAGCTCCGATACAGGGAGCTCTGAAGCTTTCTTT.

This clonotype was observed many times. The chain links TRBV7-9 to TRBJ1-2; 7 nucleotides align to TRBD1. Germline V gene lookup returns CDR1 SEHNR and CDR2 FQNEAQ (reference sequence). This CDR3 comprises 18 residues. After removal of 5 bases from V and 1 base from J, the junction contained 16 bases not matched to a gene. CDR3 amino acids: CASSEGQLVNPSNYGYTF. CDR3 DNA: TGTGCCAGCAGCGAGGGACAGCTCGTAAACCCTAGTAACTATGGCTACACCTTC.

This clonotype has at least ten counts. V usage is TRBV6-1 and J usage is TRBJ2-3; TRBD1 agrees at 8 bases. With V trimmed by 8 bases and J by 2 bases, 9 bases remained unmatched. The CDR3 is 15 residues long. CDR1 MNHNS and CDR2 SASEGT come from the germline V gene. The CDR3 DNA follows: TGTGCCAGCCGGACCCGGACAGGGATCACAGATACGCAGTATTTT. As protein: CASRTRTGITDTQYF.

In its sample, this clonotype was seen many times. The rearrangement links TRBV7-6 to TRBJ1-1, with no clear D. Trimming took 2 bases from V and 0 from J, leaving 4 bases between them. There are 13 residues in the CDR3. Germline V gene data show CDR1 as SGHVS and CDR2 as FNYEAQ. The CDR3 DNA follows: TGTGCCAGCAGCTTATTTATGAACACTGAAGCTTTCTTT. It codes for CASSLFMNTEAFF. The full variable domain, in which reference TRBV7-6 and TRBJ1-1 provide the parts outside the CDR3, is GAGVSQSPRYKVTKRGQDVALRCDPISGHVSLYWYRQALGQGPEFLTYFNYEAQQDKSGLPNDRFSAERPEGSISTLTIQRTEQRDSAMYRCASSLFMNTEAFFGQGTRLTVV.

Concerning this clonotype itself: A read error may explain this, as a much larger clone is one base away. The CDR3 region is CASSPHLDGRGEQYF. In DNA form, the CDR3 reads TGTGCCAGCAGTCCCCACTTAGACGGGAGAGGCGAGCAGTACTTC. The chain links TRBV28 to TRBJ2-7, with a weak D call TRBD2 (6 bases). From germline, CDR1 is MDHEN and CDR2 SYDVKM. V was trimmed by 5 bases and J by 6 bases, leaving 20 bases between them. The CDR3 is 15 residues long.

V is TRBV12-3 or TRBV12-4 and J is TRBJ2-6; D is possibly TRBD2 (6 bases). CDR3 length: 15 amino acids. Trimming removed 4 bases from V and 2 bases from J, with 9 bases in between. This CDR3 is CASSWSSAGANVLTF. The CDR3 DNA follows: TGTGCCAGCAGTTGGTCTAGCGCTGGGGCCAACGTCCTGACTTTC.

The chain has TRBV28 and TRBJ1-6; D unclear. Germline V gene sequence: CDR1 MDHEN, CDR2 SYDVKM. V dropped 1 base and J dropped 1 base, with 8 bases sitting between them. CDR3 length: 16 amino acids. The CDR3 sequence: CASSLYRGSYNSPLHF. CDR3 in DNA: TGTGCCAGCAGTTTATACCGGGGATCCTATAATTCACCCCTCCACTTT.